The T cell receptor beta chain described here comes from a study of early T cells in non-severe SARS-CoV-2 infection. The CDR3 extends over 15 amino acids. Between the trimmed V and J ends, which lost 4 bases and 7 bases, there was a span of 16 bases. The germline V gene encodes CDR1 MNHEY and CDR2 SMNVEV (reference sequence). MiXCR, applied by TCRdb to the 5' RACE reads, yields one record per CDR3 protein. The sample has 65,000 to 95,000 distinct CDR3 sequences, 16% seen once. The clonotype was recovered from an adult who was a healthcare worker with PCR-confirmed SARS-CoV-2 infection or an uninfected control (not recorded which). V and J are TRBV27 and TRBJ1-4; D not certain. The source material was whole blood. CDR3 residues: CASSSGGKGSEKLFF. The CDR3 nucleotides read TGTGCCAGCAGTTCCGGAGGGAAAGGGAGTGAAAAACTGTTTTTT. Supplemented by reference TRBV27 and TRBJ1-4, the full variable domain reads EAQVTQNPRYLITVTGKKLTVTCSQNMNHEYMSWYRQDPGLGLRQIYYSMNVEVTDKGDVPEGYKVSRKEKRNFPLILESPSPNQTSLYFCASSSGGKGSEKLFFGSGTQLSVL.